The entry below describes one T cell receptor (beta chain). This sample was included in a study of blood T cell repertoires in COVID-19. Study summary: COVID-19 samples, acute and convalescent, were from the United States, Italy and Spain. PBMCs, B-cell-depleted T cells, or T cells were the source of the cDNA or gDNA that made up the material.

As handled by the study authors: How many nucleated cells were present was estimated from reference gene primer amplification. Only in-frame clones appear in the TCRdb table, and some are missing; sequencing was by immunoSEQ multiplex PCR. That table gives V, J and clone size, and the DNA gave D and trimming. This table has more than 250,000 clones, 80% to 90% appearing once. Those enrolled in Seattle joined during active infection and were followed longitudinally afterward. This CDR3 is built from 15 residues. Trimming cost V 3 bases and J 6 bases, with 15 bases left between them. CDR1 DFQATT and CDR2 SNEGSKA come from the germline V gene (reference sequence).

V is TRBV20-1 and J is TRBJ1-6, with D maybe TRBD1 (5 bases). The TCR sequence derives from a woman in her forties or fifties with COVID-19, enrolled during active disease. Sequencing used peripheral blood. The CDR3: CSASNSGIINSPLHF. DNA of the CDR3: TGCAGTGCTAGTAACTCAGGGATTATTAATTCACCCCTCCACTTT.